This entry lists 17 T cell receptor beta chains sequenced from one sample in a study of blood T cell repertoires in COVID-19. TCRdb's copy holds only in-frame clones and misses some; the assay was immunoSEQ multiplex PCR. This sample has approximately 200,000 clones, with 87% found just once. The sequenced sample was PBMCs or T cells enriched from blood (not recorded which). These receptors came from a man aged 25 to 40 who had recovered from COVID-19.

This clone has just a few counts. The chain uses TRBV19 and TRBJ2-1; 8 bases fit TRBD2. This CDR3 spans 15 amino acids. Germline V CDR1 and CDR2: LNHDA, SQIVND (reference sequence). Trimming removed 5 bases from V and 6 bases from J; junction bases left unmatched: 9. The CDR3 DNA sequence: TGTGCCAGTAGTTTACCGGGACTAGTTACCAATGAGCAGTTCTTC. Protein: CASSLPGLVTNEQFF.

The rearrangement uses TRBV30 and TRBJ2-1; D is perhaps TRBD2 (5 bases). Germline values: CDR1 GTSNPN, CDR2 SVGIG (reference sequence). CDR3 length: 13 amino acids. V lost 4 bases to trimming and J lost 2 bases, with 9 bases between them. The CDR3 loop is CAWTGGPYNEQFF. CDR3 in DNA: TGTGCCTGGACCGGCGGGCCCTACAATGAGCAGTTCTTC.

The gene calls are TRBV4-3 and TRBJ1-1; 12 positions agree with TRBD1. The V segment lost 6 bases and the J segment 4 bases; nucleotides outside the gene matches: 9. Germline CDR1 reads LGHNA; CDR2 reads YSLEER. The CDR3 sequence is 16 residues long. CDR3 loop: CASSLGQGAVGTEAFF. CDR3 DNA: TGCGCCAGCAGTTTGGGACAGGGGGCAGTAGGCACTGAAGCTTTCTTT.

CDR3 in amino acids: CASSIANYGYTF. CDR3 DNA: TGTGCCAGTTCTATAGCTAACTATGGCTACACCTTC. J is TRBJ1-2 and V is TRBV6-6, with D hard to call. The V gene's germline CDR1 is MNHNY and CDR2 SVGAGI (reference sequence). The CDR3 contains 12 residues. V was clipped by 9 bases and J by 0 bases, with 8 bases between them.

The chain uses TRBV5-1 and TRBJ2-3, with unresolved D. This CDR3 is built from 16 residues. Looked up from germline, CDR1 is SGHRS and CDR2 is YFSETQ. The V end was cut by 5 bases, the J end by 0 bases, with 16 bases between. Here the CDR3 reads CASSLLFITSTDTQYF. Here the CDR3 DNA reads TGCGCCAGCAGTTTACTGTTTATTACTAGCACAGATACGCAGTATTTT.

CDR3 sequence: CATSGQGALADTQYF. The CDR3, as DNA: TGTGCCACCAGTGGTCAGGGGGCTCTGGCAGATACGCAGTATTTT. The chain links TRBV24-1 to TRBJ2-3, with 8 nucleotides matching TRBD1. Germline assignment: CDR1 KGHDR and CDR2 SFDVKD. This CDR3 region has 15 residues. V lost 5 bases to trimming and J lost 4 bases; unmatched junction nucleotides: 7.

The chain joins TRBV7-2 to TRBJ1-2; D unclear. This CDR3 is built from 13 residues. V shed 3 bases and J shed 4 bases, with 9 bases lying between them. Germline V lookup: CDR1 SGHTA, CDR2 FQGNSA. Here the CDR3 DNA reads TGTGCCAGCAGCTTCCGGGAACTCTATGGCTACACCTTC. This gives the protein CASSFRELYGYTF.

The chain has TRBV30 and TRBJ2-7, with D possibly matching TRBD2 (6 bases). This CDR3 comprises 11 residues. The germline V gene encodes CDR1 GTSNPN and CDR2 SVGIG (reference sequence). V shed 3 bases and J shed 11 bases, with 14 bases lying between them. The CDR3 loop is CAWSTRELEYF. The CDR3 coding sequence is TGTGCCTGGAGCACCCGGGAGCTGGAGTACTTC.

CDR3 region: CASSPTLAGHGYEQYF. In DNA, the CDR3 is TGTGCCAGCTCCCCAACCCTTGCGGGCCACGGCTACGAGCAGTACTTC. The chain uses TRBV18 and TRBJ2-7; D might be TRBD2 (5 bases). Per the germline V gene, CDR1 is KGHSH and CDR2 is LQKENI. V gave up 6 bases and J gave up 3 bases, with 21 bases separating them. The CDR3 is made up of 16 amino acids.

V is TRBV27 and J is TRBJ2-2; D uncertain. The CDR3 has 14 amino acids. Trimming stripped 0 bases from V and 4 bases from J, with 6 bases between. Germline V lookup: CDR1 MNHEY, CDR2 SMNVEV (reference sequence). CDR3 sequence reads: CASSLSSGTGELFF. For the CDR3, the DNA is TGTGCCAGCAGTTTATCGTCAGGCACCGGGGAGCTGTTTTTT.

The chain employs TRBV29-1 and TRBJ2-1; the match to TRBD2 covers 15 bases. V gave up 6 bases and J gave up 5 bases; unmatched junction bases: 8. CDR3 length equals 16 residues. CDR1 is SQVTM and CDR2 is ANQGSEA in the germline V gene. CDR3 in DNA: TGCAGCGTGATTGGACTAGCGGGGGGGCGAAACAATGAGCAGTTCTTC. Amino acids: CSVIGLAGGRNNEQFF.

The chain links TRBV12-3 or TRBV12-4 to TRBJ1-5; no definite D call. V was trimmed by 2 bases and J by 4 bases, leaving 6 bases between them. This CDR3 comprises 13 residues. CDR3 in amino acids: CASSLFENQPQHF. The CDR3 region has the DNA TGTGCCAGCAGTTTATTCGAGAATCAGCCCCAGCATTTT.

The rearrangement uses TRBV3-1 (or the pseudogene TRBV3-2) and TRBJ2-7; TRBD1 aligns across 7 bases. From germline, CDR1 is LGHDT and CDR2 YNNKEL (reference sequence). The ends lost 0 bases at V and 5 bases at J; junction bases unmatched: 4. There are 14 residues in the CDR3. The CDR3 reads CASSQEKGAHEQYF. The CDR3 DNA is TGTGCCAGCAGCCAAGAGAAGGGGGCCCACGAGCAGTACTTC.

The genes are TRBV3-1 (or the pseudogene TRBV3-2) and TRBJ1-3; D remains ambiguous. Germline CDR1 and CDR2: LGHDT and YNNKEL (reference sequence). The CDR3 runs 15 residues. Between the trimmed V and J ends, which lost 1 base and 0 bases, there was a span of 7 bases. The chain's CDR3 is CASSQGLISGNTIYF. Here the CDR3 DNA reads TGTGCCAGCAGCCAAGGACTCATCTCTGGAAACACCATATATTTT.

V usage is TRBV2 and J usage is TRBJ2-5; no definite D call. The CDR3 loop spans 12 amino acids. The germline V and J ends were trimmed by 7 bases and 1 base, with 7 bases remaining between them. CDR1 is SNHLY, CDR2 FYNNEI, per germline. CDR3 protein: CASMRIQETQYF. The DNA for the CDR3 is TGTGCCAGCATGCGCATCCAAGAGACCCAGTACTTC.

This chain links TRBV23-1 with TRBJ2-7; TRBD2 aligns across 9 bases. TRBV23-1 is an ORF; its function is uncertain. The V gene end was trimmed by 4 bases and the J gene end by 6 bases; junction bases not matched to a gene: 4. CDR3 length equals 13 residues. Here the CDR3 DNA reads TGCGCCAGCAGTCTTAGCGGGAGTACCGAGCAGTACTTC. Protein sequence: CASSLSGSTEQYF.

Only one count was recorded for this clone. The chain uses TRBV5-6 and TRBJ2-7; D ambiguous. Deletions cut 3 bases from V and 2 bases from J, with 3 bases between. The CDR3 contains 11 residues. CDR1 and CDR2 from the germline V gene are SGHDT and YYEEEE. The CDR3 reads CASSSAYEQYF. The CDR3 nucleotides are TGTGCCAGCAGCTCTGCCTACGAGCAGTACTTC.